The 20 T cell receptor beta chains given below trace back to one sample, sequenced in a study of patients and donors after allogeneic stem cell transplantation. TCRdb called the RT-PCR reads again in MiXCR, with one record for every CDR3 protein. The sample has 200,000 to 250,000 distinct CDR3 sequences, about 14% seen once. Sequencing was performed on blood, either unsorted or a sorted T cell fraction (not recorded which). These receptors were obtained from a human donor who was either an allogeneic HSCT recipient or a stem cell or donor lymphocyte infusion donor (not recorded which). It is not recorded whose cells these are; they may come from a transplant donor.

There are many counts of this clonotype. The chain employs TRBV4-2 and TRBJ2-5; 8 bases map to TRBD1. The germline CDR1 and CDR2 sequences are LGHNA and YNFKEQ. V lost 5 bases, J lost 1 base, and 3 bases stayed unmatched. This CDR3 spans 14 amino acids. The DNA for the CDR3 is TGTGCCAGCAGCTCCGACAGGGGCCAAGAGACCCAGTACTTC. This codes for CASSSDRGQETQYF.

The V call is TRBV7-2, the J call TRBJ2-2; 9 bases fit TRBD2. The CDR3 runs to 16 residues. CDR1 and CDR2 (germline): SGHTA, FQGNSA. Trimming removed 5 bases from V and 7 bases from J; junction bases left unmatched: 11. Here the CDR3 reads CASSPTRGGRNGELFF. The DNA of the CDR3 is TGTGCCAGCAGCCCGACGCGGGGGGGCCGTAACGGGGAGCTGTTTTTT.

In this sample, this clonotype turned up a few times. V is TRBV7-8 and J is TRBJ2-1, with a tentative D call TRBD2 (6 bases). Trimming took off 2 bases at V and 7 bases at J, with 12 bases between the two ends. This CDR3 has 14 amino acids. Germline CDR1 and CDR2: SGHVS and FQNEAQ. CDR3 loop: CASSLRDSPNEQFF. The CDR3 DNA is TGTGCCAGCAGCTTACGGGACTCCCCGAATGAGCAGTTCTTC.

The chain joins TRBV24-1 to TRBJ1-1; 7 bases align to TRBD1. Trimming took 3 bases from V and 1 from J; bases not matched to a gene: 10. Per germline, CDR1 KGHDR and CDR2 SFDVKD. The CDR3 totals 17 residues. This CDR3 reads CATSDPPSRTGNTEAFF. The CDR3 DNA follows: TGTGCCACCAGTGATCCCCCGTCCAGGACAGGGAACACTGAAGCTTTCTTT.

There are a few counts of this clonotype. The chain joins TRBV9 to TRBJ1-6; weak D call: TRBD1 (5 bases). The CDR3 has 15 amino acids. V was cut by 4 bases and J by 6 bases, with 14 bases left in between. Germline CDR1 is SGDLS and CDR2 is YYNGEE. The CDR3 nucleotides read TGTGCCAGCAGCCCTAGCACCGGGGGTAATTCACCCCTCCACTTT. It translates to CASSPSTGGNSPLHF. Filled out from reference TRBV9 and TRBJ1-6, the complete variable domain reads DSGVTQTPKHLITATGQRVTLRCSPRSGDLSVYWYQQSLDQGLQFLIQYYNGEERAKGNILERFSAQQFPDLHSELNLSSLELGDSALYFCASSPSTGGNSPLHFGNGTRLTVT.

This clonotype has ten or more counts. The chain carries TRBV29-1 and TRBJ2-7, with TRBD2 matching over 8 bases. Trimming took 1 base from V and 0 from J; bases not matched to a gene: 2. The CDR3 loop spans 14 amino acids. Germline-derived CDR1 and CDR2 are SQVTM and ANQGSEA. In DNA, the CDR3 is TGCAGCGTTGAAGTAGGACTAGCCTCCTACGAGCAGTACTTC. It codes for CSVEVGLASYEQYF.

This chain uses TRBV7-2 with TRBJ1-2; TRBD1 might be the D (6 bases). The V end was cut by 1 base, the J end by 4 bases, with 13 bases between. In germline, CDR1 is SGHTA, CDR2 FQGNSA. This CDR3 contains 15 residues. DNA of the CDR3: TGTGCCAGCAGCTTAGGTACAGGGCCCATCTATGGCTACACCTTC. Amino acids: CASSLGTGPIYGYTF.

This clonotype was seen many times. The chain is built from TRBV5-1 and TRBJ2-7; TRBD2 agrees at 7 bases. The J segment lost 7 bases and the V segment lost 5 bases, leaving 12 bases of the junction unmatched. From germline, CDR1 is SGHRS and CDR2 YFSETQ. The CDR3 extends over 14 amino acids. As DNA, the CDR3 is TGCGCCAGCAGTCCCGGGCCGGAAGCGGGGGAGCAGTACTTC. Translated: CASSPGPEAGEQYF.

This chain connects TRBV5-1 to TRBJ2-5; D gene uncertain. The CDR3 totals 13 residues. Trimming took off 0 bases at V and 6 bases at J, with 9 bases between the two ends. Germline V gene sequence: CDR1 SGHRS, CDR2 YFSETQ. For the CDR3, the DNA is TGCGCCAGCAGCTTGGCCGCGGCGAAGACCCAGTACTTC. Translation: CASSLAAAKTQYF.

V is TRBV11-2 and J is TRBJ2-1, with a tentative D call TRBD1 (6 bases). This CDR3 comprises 18 residues. Trimming left V 2 bases short and J 4 bases short, with 21 bases between. Germline loops: CDR1 SGHAT, CDR2 FQNNGV. The CDR3 nucleotides read TGTGCCAGCAGCTTAAACACACCGGGACAATTTAGATACAATGAGCAGTTCTTC. Protein: CASSLNTPGQFRYNEQFF.

The chain links TRBV23-1 to TRBJ2-7; no definite D call. TRBV23-1 is an ORF; its function is uncertain. Deletions cut 2 bases from V and 0 bases from J, with 11 bases between. The CDR3 runs to 15 residues. CDR3: CASSQGQNSSYEQYF. In DNA, the CDR3 is TGCGCCAGCAGTCAAGGGCAGAACAGCTCCTACGAGCAGTACTTC.

This chain connects TRBV3-1 to TRBJ1-2; D gene ambiguous. The CDR3 is made up of 15 amino acids. CDR1 is LGHDT and CDR2 is YNNKEL in the germline V gene (reference sequence). The V and J ends lost 0 bases and 4 bases respectively, with 12 bases between them. The CDR3 is CASSQDLVRSYGYTF. The CDR3 coding sequence is TGTGCCAGCAGCCAAGATTTGGTCCGATCCTATGGCTACACCTTC. The full variable domain, in which reference TRBV3-1 and TRBJ1-2 provide the parts outside the CDR3, is DTAVSQTPKYLVTQMGNDKSIKCEQNLGHDTMYWYKQDSKKFLKIMFSYNNKELIINETVPNRFSPKSPDKAHLNLHINSLELGDSAVYFCASSQDLVRSYGYTFGSGTRLTVV.

This clonotype has only a few counts. The chain couples TRBV20-1 to TRBJ1-1; D is possibly TRBD1 (5 bases). The CDR3 totals 13 residues. The germline V and J ends were trimmed by 6 bases and 0 bases, with 11 bases remaining between them. The germline V gene has CDR1 DFQATT and CDR2 SNEGSKA (reference sequence). CDR3 in DNA: TGCAGTGCAATGACAGCCTTGAACACTGAAGCTTTCTTT. Encoded protein: CSAMTALNTEAFF.

Ten or more counts support this clonotype. The V call is TRBV7-9, the J call TRBJ1-1; perhaps TRBD1 as D (5 bases). V was trimmed by 5 bases and J by 0 bases, leaving 10 bases between them. Germline V gives CDR1 SEHNR, CDR2 FQNEAQ (reference sequence). The CDR3 contains 14 residues. CDR3: CASSPPGVNTEAFF. In nucleotides, the CDR3 is TGTGCCAGCAGCCCCCCGGGGGTGAACACTGAAGCTTTCTTT.

The chain links TRBV28 to TRBJ2-3; 8 bases agree with TRBD2. J was trimmed by 0 bases and V by 10 bases; bases with no gene match: 3. CDR1 is MDHEN, CDR2 SYDVKM, per germline. CDR3 length: 13 amino acids. CDR3 loop: CATSGRSTDTQYF. CDR3 coding DNA: TGTGCCACCAGCGGGAGAAGCACAGATACGCAGTATTTT. The full variable domain, with the rest looked up from reference TRBV28 and TRBJ2-3, is DVKVTQSSRYLVKRTGEKVFLECVQDMDHENMFWYRQDPGLGLRLIYFSYDVKMKEKGDIPEGYSVSREKKERFSLILESASTNQTSMYLCATSGRSTDTQYFGPGTRLTVL.

This clonotype was detected only a few times. The rearrangement links TRBV29-1 to TRBJ2-3; possibly TRBD1 for D (5 bases). The CDR3 has 12 amino acids. Germline values: CDR1 SQVTM, CDR2 ANQGSEA. Trimming took 5 bases from V and 2 from J, leaving 8 bases between them. The CDR3 spells CSVTRDTDTQYF. CDR3 DNA sequence: TGCAGCGTTACCAGGGACACAGATACGCAGTATTTT.

This clonotype came up many times. The CDR3 sequence: CASSLRNRGLYEQYF. CDR3 nucleotides: TGTGCCAGCAGTTTAAGGAACAGGGGGCTCTACGAGCAGTACTTC. J is TRBJ2-7 and V is TRBV12-3 or TRBV12-4; 9 bases match TRBD1. The CDR3 sequence is 15 residues long. Trimming removed 2 bases from V and 3 bases from J; junction bases left unmatched: 5.

This clonotype is medium-sized in the sample. The chain links TRBV2 to TRBJ2-7, with 9 nucleotides matching TRBD2. The germline V gene encodes CDR1 SNHLY and CDR2 FYNNEI. There are 14 residues in the CDR3. V lost 10 bases and J lost 0; bases outside the gene matches: 7. CDR3 residues: CATDLAGSSYEQYF. In DNA, the CDR3 is TGTGCCACAGATCTAGCGGGGAGCTCCTACGAGCAGTACTTC.

The genes are TRBV18 and TRBJ2-1; D might be TRBD1 (5 bases). The ends were cut back, 6 bases at V and 5 bases at J, with 8 bases in the middle. The germline gives CDR1 KGHSH, CDR2 LQKENI. The CDR3 spans 12 residues. The CDR3 coding sequence is TGTGCCAGCTCGCCCAGGGACAATGAGCAGTTCTTC. Its protein product is CASSPRDNEQFF.

This clonotype has just a few counts. V is TRBV18 and J is TRBJ2-7; D may be TRBD1 (6 bases). The CDR3 loop spans 14 amino acids. Trimming took 5 bases from V and 3 from J, leaving 14 bases between them. The germline V gene has CDR1 KGHSH and CDR2 LQKENI. CDR3 in DNA: TGTGCCAGCTCATCGGGGACAACTTTCTACGAGCAGTACTTC. It codes for CASSSGTTFYEQYF.